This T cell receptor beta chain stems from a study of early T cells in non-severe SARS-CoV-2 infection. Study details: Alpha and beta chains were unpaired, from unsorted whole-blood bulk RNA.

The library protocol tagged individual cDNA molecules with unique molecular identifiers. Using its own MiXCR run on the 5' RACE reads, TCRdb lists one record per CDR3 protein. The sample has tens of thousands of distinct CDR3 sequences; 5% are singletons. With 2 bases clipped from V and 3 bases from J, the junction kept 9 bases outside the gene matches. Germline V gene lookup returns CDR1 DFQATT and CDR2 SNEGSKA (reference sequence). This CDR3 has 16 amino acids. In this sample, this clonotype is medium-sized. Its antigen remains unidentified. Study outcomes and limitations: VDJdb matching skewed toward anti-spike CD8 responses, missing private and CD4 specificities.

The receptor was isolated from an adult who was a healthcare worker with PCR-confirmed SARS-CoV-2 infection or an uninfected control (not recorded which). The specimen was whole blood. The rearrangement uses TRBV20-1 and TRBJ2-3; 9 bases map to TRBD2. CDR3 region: CSARPTPGLATDTQYF. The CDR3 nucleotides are TGCAGTGCTAGACCTACTCCTGGACTAGCGACAGATACGCAGTATTTT.